This TCR beta chain was found in a study of post-analysis software for immune sequencing data. Study information: Recorded disease courses covered relapsing-remitting, secondary progressive and progressive-relapsing multiple sclerosis. Some patients had no subtype annotation.

In regard to this clonotype: Its antigen remains unknown.

General observations from the study: TRBV5-6, TRBV5-1 and TRBV20-1 belonged to a set of a few TRBV segments that were more frequent in patients than controls. There was significantly lower normalized Chao1 diversity in multiple sclerosis patients than in controls.

CDR3 length equals 13 residues. Trimming stripped 0 bases from V and 13 bases from J, with 15 bases between. The V gene's germline CDR1 is SGHTA and CDR2 FQGNSA. Researchers reported that TCR beta cDNA libraries carried unique molecular identifiers. The T cell input of about 0.95 to 11 million gave roughly 0.5 million cDNA molecules. TCRdb fed the PCR reads into MiXCR, producing one record per CDR3 protein. This table holds around 770,000 distinct CDR3 sequences, roughly 50% found once. The chain combines TRBV7-2 with TRBJ1-2; D not resolved. The source material was blood. The receptor's source is a girl aged 10 to 17 with multiple sclerosis. CDR3: CASSLAPELRSTF. CDR3 DNA sequence: TGTGCCAGCAGCTTAGCGCCGGAATTAAGGTCCACCTTC.